Below, one T cell receptor (beta chain) is given with its context. Its antigen is unknown. These data belong to a study of cytomegalovirus exposure and HLA in healthy donors. Overall study context: The early release's HLA-typed donors yielded 65 million to 85 million unique TCRs.

Regarding the study as a whole: TCR association rates varied by HLA locus in a later analysis, with DRB1 highest and HLA-C lowest.

Germline V gene lookup returns CDR1 LNHDA and CDR2 SQIVND (reference sequence). This CDR3 comprises 18 residues. J gave up 0 bases and V 3 bases, and 7 bases lay outside the gene matches. PCR was performed using 60 Vbeta and 13 Jbeta primers. Sequencing was performed with immunoSEQ multiplex PCR; in TCRdb, only in-frame clones are kept and a portion is missing. The sample holds 200,000 to 250,000 clones, about four fifths seen once. The J gene is TRBJ1-5, the V gene TRBV19, with 11 nucleotides matching TRBD1. The specimen was PBMCs. The TCR sequence derives from a woman between 50 and 59 years old in good health and CMV-seropositive. Here the CDR3 reads CASSISGTGGYSNQPQHF. The CDR3 nucleotides are TGTGCCAGTAGTATCTCCGGGACAGGGGGTTATAGCAATCAGCCCCAGCATTTT.